The 16 T cell receptor beta chains presented below share a single source sample, sequenced in a study of CD8 T cells in ankylosing spondylitis. Via MiXCR, TCRdb re-called the 5' RACE reads, giving one row per CDR3 protein. The repertoire holds over 100,000 distinct CDR3 sequences, with approximately 10% as singletons. The sequencing sample was made of blood, either unsorted or a sorted T cell fraction (not recorded which). The source of these receptors is a female donor with ankylosing spondylitis or in good health (not recorded which).

In its sample, this clonotype was seen many times. V is TRBV10-3 and J is TRBJ2-1; D may be TRBD1 (5 bases). Germline values: CDR1 ENHRY, CDR2 SYGVKD. The CDR3 runs to 13 residues. Trimming stripped 6 bases from V and 5 bases from J, with 11 bases between. The CDR3 spells CAISAGQDNEQFF. In nucleotides, the CDR3 is TGTGCCATCAGCGCTGGACAAGACAATGAGCAGTTCTTC.

This clonotype was observed at least ten times. The chain employs TRBV20-1 and TRBJ2-3; D is possibly TRBD2 (6 bases). The ends were cut back, 0 bases at V and 4 bases at J, with 14 bases in the middle. The length of the CDR3 is 15 residues. Per the germline V gene, CDR1 is DFQATT and CDR2 is SNEGSKA (reference sequence). The CDR3 DNA reads as TGCAGTGCTAGAGAGTTAGCGGTAGGCTCAGATACGCAGTATTTT. Protein sequence: CSARELAVGSDTQYF.

This clonotype occurred many times. V gene TRBV5-1 combines with J gene TRBJ2-3; D not resolved. Germline loops: CDR1 SGHRS, CDR2 YFSETQ. The V end was cut by 5 bases, the J end by 5 bases, with 12 bases between. The CDR3 loop spans 13 amino acids. CDR3 sequence: CASSPVPQDTQYF. The CDR3 DNA reads TGCGCCAGCAGTCCGGTCCCCCAAGATACGCAGTATTTT.

This clonotype came up many times. The rearrangement uses TRBV3-1 and TRBJ2-1, with unresolved D. CDR1 is LGHDT and CDR2 is YNNKEL in the germline V gene (reference sequence). Trimming left V 1 base short and J 6 bases short, with 10 bases between. This CDR3 has 14 amino acids. The CDR3 DNA reads TGTGCCAGCAGCCAAGTATTCGTGGGCAATGAGCAGTTCTTC. Protein: CASSQVFVGNEQFF.

Concerning this clonotype itself: A read error may explain this, as a much larger clone is one base away. J is TRBJ1-1 and V is TRBV7-9; 8 bases are shared with TRBD1. Germline-derived CDR1 and CDR2 are SEHNR and FQNEAQ (reference sequence). Trimming removed 5 bases from V and 4 bases from J; junction bases left unmatched: 6. The CDR3 spans 14 residues. This CDR3 is CASSPWTGITEAFF. Here the CDR3 DNA reads TGTGCCAGCAGCCCCTGGACAGGGATCACTGAAGCTTTCTTT.

This clonotype was observed a few times. The chain combines TRBV24-1 with TRBJ2-1; 14 positions agree with TRBD2. The CDR3 extends over 17 amino acids. With 5 bases clipped from V and 8 bases from J, the junction kept 10 bases outside the gene matches. CDR1 is KGHDR, CDR2 SFDVKD, per germline. CDR3 in DNA: TGTGCCACCAGTGGCGGGACTAGCGGGAGAAGGTGGGATGAGCAGTTCTTC. It codes for CATSGGTSGRRWDEQFF.

This clonotype was counted many times. The chain uses TRBV29-1 and TRBJ2-1, with 10 bases aligning to TRBD1. V was clipped by 6 bases and J by 7 bases; unmatched bases: 6. The CDR3 totals 13 residues. CDR1 and CDR2 from the germline V gene are SQVTM and ANQGSEA. The DNA of the CDR3 is TGCAGCGTAGCCGGGACAGGGGTTAATGAGCAGTTCTTC. It encodes CSVAGTGVNEQFF.

This clonotype has ten or more counts. The J gene is TRBJ2-3, the V gene TRBV24-1, with TRBD2 as a possible D gene (6 bases). Looked up from germline, CDR1 is KGHDR and CDR2 is SFDVKD. With 3 bases removed from V and 3 bases from J, the gap between germline ends came to 18 bases. This CDR3 region has 17 residues. DNA of the CDR3: TGTGCCACCAGTGATCCTACCCTATCCGGAGGGACAGATACGCAGTATTTT. This encodes CATSDPTLSGGTDTQYF.

This clonotype was detected ten times or more. The V call is TRBV14, the J call TRBJ2-1; tentatively, D is TRBD1 or TRBD2 (5 bases each). Trimming took 3 bases from V and 10 from J, leaving 13 bases between them. CDR1 is SGHDN and CDR2 is FVKESK in the germline V gene. The CDR3 consists of 13 residues. CDR3 nucleotides: TGTGCCAGCAGCCAGGGGCGGACTCAGGAGCAGTTCTTC. Residues: CASSQGRTQEQFF.

This clonotype came up many times. This chain joins TRBV3-1 and TRBJ1-2; D remains unclear. Per the germline V gene, CDR1 is LGHDT and CDR2 is YNNKEL (reference sequence). V lost 4 bases, J lost 8 bases, and 11 bases lay in between. This CDR3 is built from 12 residues. The CDR3 region is CASSPILGGYTF. The CDR3 DNA sequence: TGTGCCAGCAGCCCGATACTAGGGGGCTACACCTTC. Using reference TRBV3-1 and TRBJ1-2 for the parts outside the CDR3, the full variable domain is DTAVSQTPKYLVTQMGNDKSIKCEQNLGHDTMYWYKQDSKKFLKIMFSYNNKELIINETVPNRFSPKSPDKAHLNLHINSLELGDSAVYFCASSPILGGYTFGSGTRLTVV.

This clonotype was seen ten or more times. This chain joins TRBV7-9 and TRBJ1-1, with 7 bases lining up with TRBD1. The CDR3 is made up of 15 amino acids. V gave up 4 bases and J gave up 1 base; unmatched junction bases: 6. Germline V gene sequence: CDR1 SEHNR, CDR2 FQNEAQ (reference sequence). The CDR3 DNA follows: TGTGCCAGCAGCTCCCGACAGGGTACGAACACTGAAGCTTTCTTT. Translating it yields CASSSRQGTNTEAFF.

The chain is built from TRBV7-9 and TRBJ1-1; D is possibly TRBD1 (5 bases). This CDR3 is built from 16 residues. Germline CDR1 is SEHNR and CDR2 is FQNEAQ (reference sequence). V lost 4 bases and J 4 bases, leaving 19 bases between the germline ends. CDR3 sequence (DNA): TGTGCCAGCAGCTGGAACACGGGCCTCCAGGGCACTGAAGCTTTCTTT. Translation gives CASSWNTGLQGTEAFF. Full variable domain (rest looked up from reference TRBV7-9 and TRBJ1-1): DTGVSQNPRHKITKRGQNVTFRCDPISEHNRLYWYRQTLGQGPEFLTYFQNEAQLEKSRLLSDRFSAERPKGSFSTLEIQRTEQGDSAMYLCASSWNTGLQGTEAFFGQGTRLTVV.

This rearrangement joins TRBV30 to TRBJ1-2; no reliable D call. Germline lookup yields CDR1 GTSNPN and CDR2 SVGIG (reference sequence). This CDR3 is 13 amino acids long. Trimming took off 4 bases at V and 4 bases at J, with 13 bases between the two ends. The DNA for the CDR3 is TGTGCCTGGATATGGACGGGTGGCTATGGCTACACCTTC. Translating gives CAWIWTGGYGYTF.

There are many counts of this clonotype. This sequence joins TRBV5-1 and TRBJ1-2; a possible D gene is TRBD1 (6 bases). Trimming left V 4 bases short and J 4 bases short, with 17 bases between. The CDR3 contains 15 residues. Germline CDR1 and CDR2: SGHRS and YFSETQ. This CDR3 reads CASSPLAGGGYGYTF. Written as DNA, the CDR3 is TGCGCCAGCAGCCCACTTGCCGGGGGCGGCTATGGCTACACCTTC.

This clonotype was picked up many times. The rearrangement links TRBV5-1 to TRBJ1-2; D is perhaps TRBD1 (5 bases). Germline loops: CDR1 SGHRS, CDR2 YFSETQ. This CDR3 has 13 residues. V lost 6 bases and J lost 4, with 13 bases in between. CDR3 amino acids: CASTGMIGYGYTF. The CDR3 bases are TGCGCCAGCACAGGGATGATCGGCTATGGCTACACCTTC.

Points on this clonotype: Just one base apart from a much larger clone, this may be a read error. The gene calls are TRBV10-3 and TRBJ1-2; TRBD1 matches 10 bases. V trimming: 7 bases; J trimming: 10 bases; junction bases outside the gene matches: 9. Germline CDR1 and CDR2: ENHRY and SYGVKD. The CDR3 is made up of 13 amino acids. CDR3 bases: TGTGCCATCACCTGGACAGGGGGTCATGCCTACACCTTC. It is translated as CAITWTGGHAYTF.